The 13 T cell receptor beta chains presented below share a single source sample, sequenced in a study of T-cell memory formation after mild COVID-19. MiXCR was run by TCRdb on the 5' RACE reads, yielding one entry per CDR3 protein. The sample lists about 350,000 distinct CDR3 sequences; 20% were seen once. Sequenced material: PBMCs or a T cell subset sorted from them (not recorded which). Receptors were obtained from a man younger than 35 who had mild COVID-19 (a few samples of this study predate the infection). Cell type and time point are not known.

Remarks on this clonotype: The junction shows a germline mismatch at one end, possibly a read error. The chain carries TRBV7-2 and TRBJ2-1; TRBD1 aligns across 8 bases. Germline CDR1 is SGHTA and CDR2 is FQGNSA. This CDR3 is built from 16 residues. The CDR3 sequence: CASSRSIGQGVGGGGF. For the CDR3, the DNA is TGTGCCAGCAGCCGATCAATCGGACAGGGAGTGGGAGGAGGGGGATTC.

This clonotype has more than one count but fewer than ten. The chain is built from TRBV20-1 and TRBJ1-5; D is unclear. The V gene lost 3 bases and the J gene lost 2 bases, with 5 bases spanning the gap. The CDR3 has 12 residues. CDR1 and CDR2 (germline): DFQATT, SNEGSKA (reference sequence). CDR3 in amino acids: CSARSGNQPQHF. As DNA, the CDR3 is TGCAGTGCTAGGTCAGGCAATCAGCCCCAGCATTTT.

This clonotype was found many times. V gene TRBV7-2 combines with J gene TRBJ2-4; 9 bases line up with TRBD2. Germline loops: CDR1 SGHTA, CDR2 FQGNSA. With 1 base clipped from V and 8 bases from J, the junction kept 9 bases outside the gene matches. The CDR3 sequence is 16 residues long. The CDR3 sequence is CASSLEAGGLGYIQYF. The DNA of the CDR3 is TGTGCCAGCAGCTTAGAAGCGGGGGGATTGGGGTACATTCAGTACTTC.

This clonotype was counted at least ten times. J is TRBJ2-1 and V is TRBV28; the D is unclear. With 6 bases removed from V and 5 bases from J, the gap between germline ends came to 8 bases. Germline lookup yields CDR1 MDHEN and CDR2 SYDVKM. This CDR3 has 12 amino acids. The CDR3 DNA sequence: TGTGCCAGCAGCCTTTTGAACAATGAGCAGTTCTTC. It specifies CASSLLNNEQFF. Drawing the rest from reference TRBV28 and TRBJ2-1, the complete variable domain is DVKVTQSSRYLVKRTGEKVFLECVQDMDHENMFWYRQDPGLGLRLIYFSYDVKMKEKGDIPEGYSVSREKKERFSLILESASTNQTSMYLCASSLLNNEQFFGPGTRLTVL.

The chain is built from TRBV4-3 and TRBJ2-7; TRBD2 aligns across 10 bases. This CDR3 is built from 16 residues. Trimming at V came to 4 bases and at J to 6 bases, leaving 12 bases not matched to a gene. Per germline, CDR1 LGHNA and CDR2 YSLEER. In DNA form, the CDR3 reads TGCGCCAGCAGCCCTAGCGCGACAGCGGGGGGGGTCGAGCAGTACTTC. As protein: CASSPSATAGGVEQYF.

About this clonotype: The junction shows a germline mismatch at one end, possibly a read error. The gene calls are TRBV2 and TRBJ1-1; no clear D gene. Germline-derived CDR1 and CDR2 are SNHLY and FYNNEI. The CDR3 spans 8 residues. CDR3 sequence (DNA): TGTGCCAGCAGAGAAGCTTTCTTT. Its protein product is CASREAFF.

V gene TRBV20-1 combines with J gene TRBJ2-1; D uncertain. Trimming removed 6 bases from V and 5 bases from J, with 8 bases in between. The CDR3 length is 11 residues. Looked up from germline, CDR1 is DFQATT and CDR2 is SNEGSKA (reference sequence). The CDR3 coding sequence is TGCAGTGCACGACGGAACAATGAGCAGTTCTTC. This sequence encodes CSARRNNEQFF.

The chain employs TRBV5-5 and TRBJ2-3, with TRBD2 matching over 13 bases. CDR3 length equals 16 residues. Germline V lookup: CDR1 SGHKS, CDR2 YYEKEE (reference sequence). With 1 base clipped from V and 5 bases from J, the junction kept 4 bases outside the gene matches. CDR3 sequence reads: CASSLTSGGARDTQYF. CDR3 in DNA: TGTGCCAGCAGCTTGACTAGCGGGGGGGCACGAGATACGCAGTATTTT.

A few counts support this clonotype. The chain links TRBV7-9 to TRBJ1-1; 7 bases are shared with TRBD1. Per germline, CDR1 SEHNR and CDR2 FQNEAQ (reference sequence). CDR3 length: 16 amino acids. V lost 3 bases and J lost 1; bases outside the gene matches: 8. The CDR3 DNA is TGTGCCAGCAGCTTGACAACAGGGGAGTGGAACACTGAAGCTTTCTTT. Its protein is CASSLTTGEWNTEAFF.

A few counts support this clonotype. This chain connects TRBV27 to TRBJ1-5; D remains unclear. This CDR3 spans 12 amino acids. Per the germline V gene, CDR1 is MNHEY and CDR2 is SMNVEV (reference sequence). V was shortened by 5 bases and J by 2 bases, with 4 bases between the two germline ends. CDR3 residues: CASSHRNQPQHF. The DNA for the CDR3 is TGTGCCAGCAGTCACCGCAATCAGCCCCAGCATTTT.

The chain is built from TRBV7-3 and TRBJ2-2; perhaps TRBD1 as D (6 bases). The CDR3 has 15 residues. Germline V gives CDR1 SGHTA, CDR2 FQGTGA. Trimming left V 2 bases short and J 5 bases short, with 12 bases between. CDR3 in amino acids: CASSLAQQGTGELFF. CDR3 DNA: TGTGCCAGCAGCTTAGCACAGCAGGGGACCGGGGAGCTGTTTTTT.

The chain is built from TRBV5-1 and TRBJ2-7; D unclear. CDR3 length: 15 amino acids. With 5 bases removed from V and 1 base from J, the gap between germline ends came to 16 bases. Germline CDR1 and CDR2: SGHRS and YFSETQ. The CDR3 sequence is CASSPPETGSYEQYF. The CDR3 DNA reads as TGCGCCAGCAGTCCACCCGAGACCGGTTCCTACGAGCAGTACTTC.

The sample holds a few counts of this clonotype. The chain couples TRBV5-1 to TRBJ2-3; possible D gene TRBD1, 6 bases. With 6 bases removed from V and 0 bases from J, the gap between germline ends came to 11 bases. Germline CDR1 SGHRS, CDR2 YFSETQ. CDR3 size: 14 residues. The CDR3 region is CASTFQGSTDTQYF. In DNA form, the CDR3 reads TGCGCCAGCACCTTTCAGGGGAGCACAGATACGCAGTATTTT. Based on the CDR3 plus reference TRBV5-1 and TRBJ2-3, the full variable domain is KAGVTQTPRYLIKTRGQQVTLSCSPISGHRSVSWYQQTPGQGLQFLFEYFSETQRNKGNFPGRFSGRQFSNSRSEMNVSTLELGDSALYLCASTFQGSTDTQYFGPGTRLTVL.